This TCR beta chain was obtained from a study of T cells in Graves' hyperthyroidism and ophthalmopathy. Findings of the study overall: Researchers report that a 13 V-J model separated ophthalmopathy from stable hyperthyroidism. The model made its ophthalmopathy prediction, and onset followed a median about 5.9 months later. Blood also held most thyroid clonotypes expanded beyond 0.001.

A word on this clonotype: The antigen remains unidentified. At one end the junction does not follow the germline gene, possibly because of a read error.

TCR beta CDR3 sequences were amplified from RNA transcripts. TCR CDR3 underwent first-round RT-PCR with the HTBI primer set. TCRdb reprocessed the multiplex PCR reads via MiXCR and lists one record per CDR3 protein. This table holds 500,000 to 600,000 distinct CDR3 sequences, 40% to 50% found once. Diagnostic decisions used clinical symptoms, serum thyroxine and TRAb, thyroid ultrasound and orbital computed tomography. Per the germline V gene, CDR1 is MNHEY and CDR2 is SVGAGI. This CDR3 has 14 residues. Material for sequencing was peripheral blood or thyroid tissue (not recorded which). The receptor's source is an adult woman with Graves' disease, either hyperthyroidism or ophthalmopathy (not recorded which). The chain combines TRBV6-5 with TRBJ1-1; 10 nucleotides match TRBD1. CDR3 sequence: CAISYPPGQGRAFF. The DNA for the CDR3 is TGTGCCATCAGTTACCCCCCGGGACAGGGGCGAGCTTTCTTT.